Below, 18 T cell receptor beta chains from the same sample are listed, as sequenced in a study of OX40 agonist ivuxolimab in advanced cancers. The protocol was immunoSEQ multiplex PCR, while the TCRdb copy is restricted to in-frame clones and leaves out a portion. Here the sample spans 70,000 or so clones, about four fifths being singletons. Sequenced here: CD4+ or CD8+ T cells sorted from blood, sampled in a trial of the OX40 agonist ivuxolimab. The origin of the receptors is an adult with an advanced solid tumor such as melanoma, head and neck, liver or kidney cancer.

The gene calls are TRBV6-5 and TRBJ2-7; a possible D gene is TRBD2 (6 bases). The V and J ends lost 5 bases and 3 bases respectively, with 14 bases between them. Germline values: CDR1 MNHEY, CDR2 SVGAGI. The CDR3 totals 14 residues. CDR3 loop: CASSTTLGGYEQYF. CDR3 sequence (DNA): TGTGCCAGCAGTACCACCTTGGGGGGCTACGAGCAGTACTTC.

The CDR3 sequence is CASSPSQNSGNTIYF. The CDR3 DNA reads as TGTGCCAGCAGTCCGAGTCAAAACTCTGGAAACACCATATATTTT. J is TRBJ1-3 and V is TRBV6-1; D unresolved. Per germline, CDR1 MNHNS and CDR2 SASEGT. The CDR3 has 15 amino acids. V was trimmed by 5 bases and J by 0 bases, leaving 11 bases between them.

The rearrangement joins TRBV5-1 to TRBJ1-1; tentative D call: TRBD1 (5 bases). The germline CDR1 and CDR2 sequences are SGHRS and YFSETQ. There are 11 residues in the CDR3. Trimming left V 4 bases short and J 6 bases short, with 7 bases between. Here the CDR3 DNA reads TGCGCCAGCAGCCGGGACTCTGAAGCTTTCTTT. Translating it yields CASSRDSEAFF.

The rearrangement uses TRBV4-2 and TRBJ2-3, with 10 bases identical to TRBD2. The CDR3 length is 14 residues. Trimming at V came to 1 base and at J to 5 bases, leaving 0 bases not matched to a gene. CDR1 LGHNA and CDR2 YNFKEQ come from the germline V gene. CDR3 DNA sequence: TGTGCCAGCAGCCAAGGACTAGCGGGAGATACGCAGTATTTT. It encodes CASSQGLAGDTQYF.

The chain couples TRBV6-5 to TRBJ2-1; 7 positions match TRBD2. The germline V gene encodes CDR1 MNHEY and CDR2 SVGAGI. V gave up 6 bases and J gave up 8 bases; unmatched junction bases: 4. This CDR3 comprises 12 residues. The CDR3 DNA sequence: TGTGCCAGCAGCCCCGCGGGGGATGAGCAGTTCTTC. It translates to CASSPAGDEQFF.

The chain's CDR3 is CASSVERGLGGIQYF. Written as DNA, the CDR3 is TGTGCCAGCAGCGTAGAAAGGGGACTAGGTGGCATTCAGTACTTC. The V call is TRBV9, the J call TRBJ2-4, with TRBD2 identical over 8 bases. After removal of 0 bases from V and 9 bases from J, the junction contained 8 bases not matched to a gene. Looked up from germline, CDR1 is SGDLS and CDR2 is YYNGEE. The CDR3 is 15 residues long.

The chain has TRBV7-9 and TRBJ1-2; 8 nucleotides match TRBD1. CDR1 and CDR2 (germline): SEHNR, FQNEAQ (reference sequence). V gave up 3 bases and J gave up 7 bases; unmatched junction bases: 7. There are 14 residues in the CDR3. This CDR3 is CASSLTGENGGYTF. The CDR3 nucleotides are TGTGCCAGCAGCTTGACAGGGGAGAATGGTGGCTACACCTTC.

The genes are TRBV9 and TRBJ1-2; 7 positions agree with TRBD1. The V gene end was trimmed by 4 bases and the J gene end by 5 bases; junction bases not matched to a gene: 8. Germline loops: CDR1 SGDLS, CDR2 YYNGEE. The CDR3 has 14 amino acids. The DNA for the CDR3 is TGTGCCAGCAGCCTAGGACAGGCCGAATATGGCTACACCTTC. Its translation is CASSLGQAEYGYTF.

J is TRBJ2-3 and V is TRBV5-5, with D hard to call. The CDR3 length is 12 residues. Trimming stripped 7 bases from V and 4 bases from J, with 10 bases between. Germline V gene sequence: CDR1 SGHKS, CDR2 YYEKEE (reference sequence). The CDR3 protein is CASSASADTQYF. The CDR3 DNA sequence: TGTGCCAGCTCAGCGTCGGCAGATACGCAGTATTTT.

The rearrangement uses TRBV13 and TRBJ2-1, with 14 bases matching TRBD2. With V trimmed by 5 bases and J by 6 bases, 15 bases remained unmatched. Germline CDR1 is PRHDT and CDR2 is FYEKMQ (reference sequence). The CDR3 has 19 residues. CDR3 protein: CASSPPWTSGGTEFNEQFF. The CDR3 bases are TGTGCCAGCAGCCCACCATGGACTAGCGGGGGGACGGAGTTCAATGAGCAGTTCTTC.

The chain joins TRBV5-1 to TRBJ1-3; tentative D call: TRBD1 (5 bases). V gave up 0 bases and J gave up 4 bases, with 8 bases separating them. This CDR3 region has 14 residues. CDR1 and CDR2 (germline): SGHRS, YFSETQ. The CDR3 here is CASSLGQGGNTIYF. DNA for the CDR3: TGCGCCAGCAGCTTGGGGCAGGGAGGAAACACCATATATTTT.

The chain joins TRBV9 to TRBJ1-2, with TRBD1 as a possible D gene (5 bases). Germline values: CDR1 SGDLS, CDR2 YYNGEE. V was cut by 0 bases and J by 5 bases, with 20 bases left in between. This CDR3 contains 17 residues. Here the CDR3 reads CASSVESLGWGAYGYTF. CDR3 nucleotide sequence: TGTGCCAGCAGCGTAGAGAGTCTGGGGTGGGGCGCGTATGGCTACACCTTC. Full variable domain (outside the CDR3, taken from reference TRBV9 and TRBJ1-2): DSGVTQTPKHLITATGQRVTLRCSPRSGDLSVYWYQQSLDQGLQFLIQYYNGEERAKGNILERFSAQQFPDLHSELNLSSLELGDSALYFCASSVESLGWGAYGYTFGSGTRLTVV.

This clone was found a few times. V usage is TRBV28 and J usage is TRBJ1-1, with a tentative D call TRBD1 (6 bases). Germline V gives CDR1 MDHEN, CDR2 SYDVKM. V lost 5 bases and J 5 bases, leaving 15 bases between the germline ends. This CDR3 spans 14 amino acids. CDR3 protein: CASSVTGPTTEAFF. The DNA for the CDR3 is TGTGCCAGCAGTGTAACAGGGCCGACTACTGAAGCTTTCTTT.

J is TRBJ2-3 and V is TRBV4-1; 12 bases agree with TRBD2. This CDR3 region has 14 residues. The trim removed 11 bases at V and 1 base at J, leaving 4 bases unmatched. Germline loops: CDR1 MGHRA, CDR2 YSYEKL. As DNA, the CDR3 is TGCGCCGGCCCTAGCGGGGGGGGCACAGATACGCAGTATTTT. Protein: CAGPSGGGTDTQYF.

The chain employs TRBV10-3 and TRBJ1-1; 7 bases agree with TRBD1. Looked up from germline, CDR1 is ENHRY and CDR2 is SYGVKD. The CDR3 consists of 14 residues. V lost 5 bases and J lost 6; bases outside the gene matches: 9. This CDR3 is CAISPTGSFAEAFF. DNA of the CDR3: TGTGCCATCAGTCCGACAGGGAGTTTCGCTGAAGCTTTCTTT.

The chain uses TRBV6-1 and TRBJ1-2; TRBD1 is a possible D gene (6 bases). This CDR3 region has 13 residues. Germline-derived CDR1 and CDR2 are MNHNS and SASEGT. With 5 bases removed from V and 4 bases from J, the gap between germline ends came to 11 bases. In DNA, the CDR3 is TGTGCCAGCAGTCCGGGGACAAGCTATGGCTACACCTTC. Translation gives CASSPGTSYGYTF.

This chain links TRBV11-1 with TRBJ2-7, with TRBD1 matching over 8 bases. The CDR3 is 14 residues long. Germline CDR1 and CDR2: SGHAT and FQDESV (reference sequence). The junction had 13 bases not matched to a gene; V was cut back by 6 bases and J by 9 bases. In DNA, the CDR3 is TGTGCCAGCAGTTTCGGACAGGGTCAATCCGTGCAGTACTTC. This gives the protein CASSFGQGQSVQYF. The complete variable domain, with remaining parts taken from reference TRBV11-1 and TRBJ2-7, reads EAEVAQSPRYKITEKSQAVAFWCDPISGHATLYWYRQILGQGPELLVQFQDESVVDDSQLPKDRFSAERLKGVDSTLKIQPAELGDSAMYLCASSFGQGQSVQYFGPGTRLTVT.

The chain joins TRBV4-1 to TRBJ2-7; 8 nucleotides agree with TRBD1. CDR3 length equals 17 residues. Germline CDR1 and CDR2: MGHRA and YSYEKL. The V gene end was trimmed by 4 bases and the J gene end by 5 bases; junction bases not matched to a gene: 16. In DNA, the CDR3 is TGCGCCAGCAGCCGTGGACAGGGTACCTCAAGTGTGAACGAGCAGTACTTC. Translating it yields CASSRGQGTSSVNEQYF.